The subject of this entry is one T cell receptor beta chain. The antigen is unknown. This sample is drawn from a study of immune evolution from preneoplasia to lung adenocarcinoma. Study-level findings and limits: From normal lung to invasive adenocarcinoma, top clone frequencies appeared to decrease.

Only in-frame clones appear in the TCRdb table, and some are missing; sequencing was by immunoSEQ multiplex PCR. The sample consists of 2,500 to 3,000 clones, under 90% of them appearing once. This TCR derives from a person between 65 and 79 years old with lung adenocarcinoma. Sequenced sample: FFPE adjacent normal lung tissue.

CDR3 sequence reads: CASRSHYSYEQYF. DNA of the CDR3: TGCGCCAGCAGGTCCCATTACTCCTACGAGCAGTACTTC. This sequence joins TRBV5-1 and TRBJ2-7; D is unclear. The V gene lost 5 bases and the J gene lost 0 bases, with 9 bases spanning the gap. CDR3 length equals 13 residues. The germline V gene encodes CDR1 SGHRS and CDR2 YFSETQ.